The rows below give T cell receptor beta chains drawn from one sample of a study of T cell changes during pregnancy in multiple sclerosis. Some clones are missing from TCRdb's copy, which holds only in-frame ones; the method was immunoSEQ multiplex PCR. Among around 56,000 clones listed, roughly nine tenths were seen once. This sample comprised peripheral blood, obtained in the third trimester of pregnancy. Source of these receptors: a female donor in good health, enrolled as a control in a pregnancy study. CDR3s include the opening cysteine and the closing phenylalanine or tryptophan. Fields, in order: J gene, clone size, V gene, CDR3 protein. Size is stated for part of the rows, as once, few or many counts, or as a class when the clone is expanded.

TRBJ1-1 | - | TRBV30 | CAWSVIDTEAFF
TRBJ1-3 | - | TRBV4-1 | CASSPVGTAQGNTIYF
TRBJ2-1 | - | TRBV9 | CASSSRLAGGSYNEQFF
TRBJ2-1 | - | TRBV19 | CASSGAETGNEQFF
TRBJ2-3 | - | TRBV19 | CASSILIGTSTDTQYF
TRBJ2-1 | - | TRBV7-2 | CASSLGQISYNEQFF
TRBJ1-2 | - | TRBV28 | CASSLGTGYSYTF
TRBJ1-2 | - | TRBV5-4 | CASSPIGQGIGYTF
TRBJ2-2 | - | TRBV30 | CALPIPGSNTGELFF
TRBJ1-2 | - | TRBV7-2 | CASSRDRDYGYTF
TRBJ2-1 | - | TRBV7-2 | CASSSDYGSWEQFF
TRBJ2-2 | - | TRBV28 | CASSSLAGGVGELFF
TRBJ1-5 | - | TRBV7-9 | CASSFQGNQPQHF
TRBJ1-2 | - | TRBV11-2 | CASSPPGAGGYTF
TRBJ1-4 | - | TRBV2 | CASSVGGPEKLFF
TRBJ2-7 | - | TRBV28 | CASSLGTEEQYF
TRBJ1-6 | - | TRBV5-6 | CASSLYERDSPLHF
TRBJ1-1 | - | TRBV20-1 | CSARGGTEAFF
TRBJ2-1 | - | TRBV21-1 | CASNYLIAGVNNEQFF
TRBJ1-2 | - | TRBV11-2 | CASSLNRGLDGYTF
TRBJ2-7 | - | TRBV7-9 | CASSLSLSVGAYEQYF
TRBJ2-5 | - | TRBV6-1 | CASSDSGSTQYF
TRBJ1-1 | - | TRBV4-1 | CASSLDGGGNTEAFF
TRBJ1-2 | - | TRBV10-1 | CASSGDRGHYGYTF
TRBJ2-2 | - | TRBV4-2 | CASSQGPSGSHTGELFF
TRBJ2-5 | - | TRBV4-3 | CASSQGTDPGTSGGTQYF
TRBJ2-7 | - | TRBV7-9 | CASSRGYEQYF
TRBJ2-2 | once | TRBV10-3 | CAISDRDSTGELFF
TRBJ2-7 | - | TRBV6-1 | CASSWTSGGPYEQYF
TRBJ2-5 | - | TRBV4-2 | CASSQGGQRGAETQYF
TRBJ1-2 | - | TRBV5-5 | CASGGFGEERGYTF
TRBJ2-7 | once | TRBV27 | CASSSAGLAVHEQYF
TRBJ2-6 | - | TRBV6-5 | CASSYTGGGANVLTF
TRBJ2-2 | - | TRBV9 | CASSVTGANTGELFF
TRBJ2-2 | - | TRBV9 | CASSARREVGELFF
- | - | TRBV6-6 | CASTGNYEQYF
TRBJ2-1 | - | TRBV11-3 | CASTVTREGEQFF
TRBJ1-2 | - | TRBV19 | CASTPESGVSGYTF
TRBJ2-1 | - | TRBV6-5 | CASSYGRTIYNEQFF
TRBJ1-3 | - | TRBV10-3 | CATGDSWIGNTIYF
TRBJ2-2 | - | TRBV6-1 | CASSVSGADTGELFF
TRBJ1-5 | - | TRBV19 | CASSGQGPQPQHF
TRBJ2-3 | - | TRBV5-5 | CASSIGQGSDTQYF
TRBJ2-1 | - | TRBV7-3 | CASSRGVAGTGNEQFF
TRBJ1-5 | - | TRBV5-5 | CASSLLGADNQPQHF
TRBJ1-2 | - | TRBV10-3 | CAISGAGVGHGYTF
TRBJ1-1 | - | TRBV28 | CASSSRQGKHPF
TRBJ1-5 | - | TRBV7-8 | CASSLVPTPNSNQPQHF
TRBJ1-2 | - | TRBV27 | CASSRLQGLYGYTF
TRBJ2-2 | once | TRBV30 | CAWSLPGLEFANTGELFF
TRBJ2-3 | - | TRBV7-2 | CASSLPSGRTDTQYF
TRBJ2-7 | - | TRBV2 | CASSEAQGVLYF
TRBJ2-7 | - | TRBV5-1 | CASSFQDRVNEQYF
TRBJ2-5 | - | TRBV13 | CASSRGTETQYF
TRBJ2-7 | - | TRBV19 | CASSIIGQGTYEQYF
TRBJ1-1 | - | TRBV7-2 | CASSRQPNTEAFF
TRBJ2-1 | - | TRBV7-9 | CASSYRTGPYNEQFF
TRBJ1-2 | few | TRBV27 | CASSLEGVGYTF
TRBJ1-5 | - | TRBV2 | CASKSSESYSNQPQHF
TRBJ2-1 | - | TRBV5-4 | CASSLGGTSAYNEQFF